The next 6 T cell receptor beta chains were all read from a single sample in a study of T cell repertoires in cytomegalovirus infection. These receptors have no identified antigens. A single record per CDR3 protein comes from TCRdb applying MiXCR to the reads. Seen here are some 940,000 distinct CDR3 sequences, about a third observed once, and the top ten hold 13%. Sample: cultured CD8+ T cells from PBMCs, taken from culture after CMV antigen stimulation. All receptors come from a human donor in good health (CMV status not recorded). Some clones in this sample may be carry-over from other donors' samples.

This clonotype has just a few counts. The CDR3 sequence: CASRIPGGHYNEQFF. CDR3 DNA: TGTGCCAGCAGGATTCCGGGGGGCCACTACAATGAGCAGTTCTTC. The chain combines TRBV7-9 with TRBJ2-1, with D possibly being TRBD2 (7 bases). V was clipped by 6 bases and J by 3 bases, with 15 bases between them. The CDR3 is made up of 15 amino acids. CDR1 is SEHNR and CDR2 is FQNEAQ in the germline V gene (reference sequence).

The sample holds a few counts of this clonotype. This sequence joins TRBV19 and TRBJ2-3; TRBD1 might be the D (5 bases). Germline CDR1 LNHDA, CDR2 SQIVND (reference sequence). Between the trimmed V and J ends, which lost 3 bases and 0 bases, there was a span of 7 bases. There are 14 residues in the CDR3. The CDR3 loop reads CASSIDSSTDTQYF. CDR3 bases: TGTGCCAGTAGTATTGACAGTAGCACAGATACGCAGTATTTT.

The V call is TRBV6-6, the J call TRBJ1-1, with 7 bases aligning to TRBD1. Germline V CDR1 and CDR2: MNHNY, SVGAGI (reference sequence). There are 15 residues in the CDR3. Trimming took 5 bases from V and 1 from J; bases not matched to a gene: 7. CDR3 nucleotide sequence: TGTGCCAGCAGTCAGGACAGGCCGGGGAACACTGAAGCTTTCTTT. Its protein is CASSQDRPGNTEAFF.

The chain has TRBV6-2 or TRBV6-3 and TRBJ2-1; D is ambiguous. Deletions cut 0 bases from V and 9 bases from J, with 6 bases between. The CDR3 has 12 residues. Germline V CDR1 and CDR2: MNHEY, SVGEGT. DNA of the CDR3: TGTGCCAGCAGTTACTCGGTCCTTGAGCAGTTCTTC. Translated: CASSYSVLEQFF.

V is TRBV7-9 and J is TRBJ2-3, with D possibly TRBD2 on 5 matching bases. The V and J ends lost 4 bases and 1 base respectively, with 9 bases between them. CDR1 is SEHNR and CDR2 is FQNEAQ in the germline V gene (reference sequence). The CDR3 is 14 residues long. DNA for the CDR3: TGTGCCAGCAGCTCGGCGGGTCGCACAGATACGCAGTATTTT. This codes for CASSSAGRTDTQYF.

The CDR3 protein is CASSPKQAGGPNEQFF. DNA for the CDR3: TGTGCCAGCTCACCAAAGCAAGCGGGGGGGCCCAATGAGCAGTTCTTC. V gene TRBV18 combines with J gene TRBJ2-1, with TRBD2 matching 10 bases. J was trimmed by 6 bases and V by 2 bases; bases with no gene match: 7. This CDR3 spans 16 amino acids. The germline V gene has CDR1 KGHSH and CDR2 LQKENI.